The clone carrying this T cell receptor (beta chain) turned up a few times. No antigen is known for it. As every portion of the isolated RNA was reverse transcribed, the sequencing read expressed TCRB transcripts. Clones were read by immunoSEQ multiplex PCR, and TCRdb kept only the in-frame ones, dropping some. In the table there are 25,000 to 30,000 clones, almost 65% of which are singletons. The data stem from a study of beta chain features in type 1 diabetes. Findings and caveats of the study: When Type 1 diabetes patients were examined, their TCRB CDR3s proved moderately but significantly shorter in all four CD4+ subsets.

Purities in excess of 95% were seen in all sorted populations. The CDR3 runs 16 residues. The ends lost 4 bases at V and 3 bases at J; junction bases unmatched: 11. Germline CDR1 and CDR2: SGHDN and FVKESK. This sequence joins TRBV14 and TRBJ2-7, with TRBD2 matching 8 bases. Sequencing was done on a sample of Tregs from blood. This TCR came from a woman between 25 and 40 years old with type 1 diabetes. The CDR3 loop is CASSPLLAAKIYEQYF. The CDR3 nucleotides are TGTGCCAGCAGCCCCCTACTAGCGGCGAAAATCTACGAGCAGTACTTC.